This entry describes one T cell receptor (beta chain). Antigen: not known. Samples were assayed with immunoSEQ v3.0 at survey level. Produced via immunoSEQ multiplex PCR; TCRdb's table is partial and in-frame only. The sample records tens of thousands of clones, more than 75% being singletons. The data were obtained in a study of long-term antiretroviral therapy in people with HIV. Treatment of all HIV participants took place in the United States. V lost 0 bases and J lost 0; bases outside the gene matches: 5. Germline V CDR1 and CDR2: SGHAT, FQDESV (reference sequence). CDR3 length equals 17 residues. Notes on the study in general: Blood, drawn from the mid-2000s to the late 2010s, may reflect older ART regimens. Diversity rose after ART but stayed below transplant donor controls. Clonotypes expanded prior to ART showed repertoire dominance at all sampled time points.

The receptor was isolated from a woman aged 25 to 45 with HIV. The V and J genes are TRBV11-1 and TRBJ2-3; TRBD2 aligns across 8 bases. Sample: unsorted PBMCs, taken around 2.7 years before starting antiretroviral therapy. CDR3 sequence: CASSLARLAGSTDTQYF. In nucleotides, the CDR3 is TGTGCCAGCAGCTTAGCGCGCCTAGCGGGCAGCACAGATACGCAGTATTTT.